These 13 T cell receptor beta chains were sequenced from one sample in a study of T cell repertoires in cytomegalovirus infection. MiXCR was run by TCRdb on the reads, yielding one entry per CDR3 protein. Here the sample spans some 700,000 distinct CDR3 sequences, around 32% being singletons. These receptors have no known antigen. Material: cultured PBMCs, obtained from culture after CMV antigen stimulation. The receptors here all came from a human donor in good health (CMV status not recorded). Some clones in this sample may be carry-over from other donors' samples.

The J gene is TRBJ2-7, the V gene TRBV7-6, with D perhaps given as TRBD1 or TRBD2 (5 bases each). Germline CDR1 reads SGHVS; CDR2 reads FNYEAQ. V lost 4 bases and J 2 bases, leaving 15 bases between the germline ends. The CDR3 has 15 residues. This chain's CDR3 is CASSSVPGGTYEQYF. The CDR3 region has the DNA TGTGCCAGCAGCTCAGTACCTGGGGGTACCTACGAGCAGTACTTC. The full variable domain, its missing parts supplied by reference TRBV7-6 and TRBJ2-7, is GAGVSQSPRYKVTKRGQDVALRCDPISGHVSLYWYRQALGQGPEFLTYFNYEAQQDKSGLPNDRFSAERPEGSISTLTIQRTEQRDSAMYRCASSSVPGGTYEQYFGPGTRLTVT.

Only a few counts were recorded for this clonotype. The rearrangement joins TRBV4-1 to TRBJ2-1, with D possibly being TRBD2 (6 bases). In germline, CDR1 is MGHRA, CDR2 YSYEKL. CDR3 length: 17 residues. Between the trimmed V and J ends, which lost 1 base and 0 bases, there was a span of 13 bases. For the CDR3, the DNA is TGCGCCAGCAGCCAAGGGGAGGTAATGGGCTCCTACAATGAGCAGTTCTTC. Translating it yields CASSQGEVMGSYNEQFF.

There are many counts of this clonotype. This chain links TRBV7-2 with TRBJ1-4; D gene unclear. This CDR3 is 14 amino acids long. The germline CDR1 and CDR2 sequences are SGHTA and FQGNSA. Deletions cut 8 bases from V and 10 bases from J, with 20 bases between. Here the CDR3 DNA reads TGTGCCAGCGGCCCCCTAGGGCCTACTGCAAAACTGTTTTTT. Amino acids: CASGPLGPTAKLFF.

This clonotype was observed a few times. The V and J genes are TRBV7-2 and TRBJ1-2; 9 bases match TRBD1. This CDR3 has 13 amino acids. CDR1 is SGHTA and CDR2 is FQGNSA in the germline V gene. Trimming cost V 5 bases and J 10 bases; bases outside gene matches: 8. The CDR3 DNA reads TGTGCCAGCAGCCCATGGACAGGGGAGGACTACACCTTC. This gives the protein CASSPWTGEDYTF. Full variable domain (rest looked up from reference TRBV7-2 and TRBJ1-2): GAGVSQSPSNKVTEKGKDVELRCDPISGHTALYWYRQSLGQGLEFLIYFQGNSAPDKSGLPSDRFSAERTGGSVSTLTIQRTQQEDSAVYLCASSPWTGEDYTFGSGTRLTVV.

This clonotype has just a few counts. The CDR3 here is CSARPGGLAGYTGELFF. CDR3 DNA sequence: TGCAGTGCTAGACCTGGGGGACTAGCGGGGTATACCGGGGAGCTGTTTTTT. The chain recombines TRBV20-1 with TRBJ2-2; 13 bases are a match to TRBD2. The CDR3 spans 17 residues. Germline V gene data show CDR1 as DFQATT and CDR2 as SNEGSKA (reference sequence). V shed 2 bases, J shed 5 bases, and the junction held 8 bases outside the gene matches.

V is TRBV2 and J is TRBJ1-6; weak D call: TRBD1 (5 bases). The CDR3 extends over 15 amino acids. V gave up 7 bases and J gave up 0 bases, with 10 bases separating them. Germline V gives CDR1 SNHLY, CDR2 FYNNEI. CDR3 in amino acids: CASIGTSSYNSPLHF. The CDR3 DNA reads as TGTGCCAGCATCGGGACGAGCTCCTATAATTCACCCCTCCACTTT.

Many counts were recorded for this clonotype. The V gene is TRBV5-1, the J gene TRBJ2-1; 8 bases agree with TRBD2. The CDR3 covers 16 residues. V trimming: 0 bases; J trimming: 0 bases; junction bases outside the gene matches: 2. Germline CDR1 SGHRS, CDR2 YFSETQ. The CDR3 is CASSLVAGGSYNEQFF. The CDR3 nucleotides are TGCGCCAGCAGCTTGGTGGCGGGAGGCTCCTACAATGAGCAGTTCTTC.

The CDR3 nucleotides read TGCAGTGCTGAGATAAGACGGGACTATGGCTACACCTTC. It is translated as CSAEIRRDYGYTF. This chain joins TRBV20-1 and TRBJ1-2; D gene ambiguous. The length of the CDR3 is 13 residues. The germline CDR1 and CDR2 sequences are DFQATT and SNEGSKA (reference sequence). The ends were cut back, 5 bases at V and 3 bases at J, with 13 bases in the middle.

The chain carries TRBV5-1 and TRBJ2-1; 9 bases match TRBD2. Germline loops: CDR1 SGHRS, CDR2 YFSETQ. The CDR3 has 16 amino acids. The V and J ends lost 0 bases and 6 bases, in that order; junction bases with no gene match: 7. The CDR3 loop reads CASSLERLAGLNEQFF. The DNA for the CDR3 is TGCGCCAGCAGCTTGGAACGCCTAGCGGGACTCAATGAGCAGTTCTTC. The full variable domain, completed using reference TRBV5-1 and TRBJ2-1, is KAGVTQTPRYLIKTRGQQVTLSCSPISGHRSVSWYQQTPGQGLQFLFEYFSETQRNKGNFPGRFSGRQFSNSRSEMNVSTLELGDSALYLCASSLERLAGLNEQFFGPGTRLTVL.

V is TRBV5-4 and J is TRBJ2-3, with 10 bases matching TRBD2. This CDR3 contains 17 residues. CDR1 and CDR2 (germline): SGHNT, YYREEE (reference sequence). V lost 5 bases, J lost 4 bases, and 13 bases stayed unmatched. This chain's CDR3 is CASRRTILAGGADTQYF. In DNA form, the CDR3 reads TGTGCCAGCAGACGAACCATTTTAGCGGGGGGTGCAGATACGCAGTATTTT.

The chain employs TRBV2 and TRBJ2-7, with 9 bases fitting TRBD1. Germline CDR1 and CDR2: SNHLY and FYNNEI. With V trimmed by 1 base and J by 3 bases, 4 bases remained unmatched. This CDR3 spans 15 amino acids. The CDR3 nucleotides read TGTGCCAGCAGTGAAGATTGGACAGGGGACTACGAGCAGTACTTC. Its translation: CASSEDWTGDYEQYF.

This sequence joins TRBV19 and TRBJ2-5; perhaps D is TRBD1 or TRBD2 (6 bases each). The CDR3 totals 17 residues. Germline CDR1 is LNHDA and CDR2 is SQIVND (reference sequence). Trimming cost V 4 bases and J 2 bases, with 20 bases left between them. CDR3 region: CASSTGAHRTRQETQYF. In DNA form, the CDR3 reads TGTGCCAGTAGTACGGGGGCCCATAGAACCCGTCAAGAGACCCAGTACTTC.

In its sample, this clonotype was seen many times. CDR3 coding DNA: TGTGCCAGTAGTATTGGGACTAGCGGCTACAATGAGCAGTTCTTC. Translation gives CASSIGTSGYNEQFF. The chain employs TRBV19 and TRBJ2-1, with 11 bases that match TRBD2. This CDR3 comprises 15 residues. Germline V gene data show CDR1 as LNHDA and CDR2 as SQIVND (reference sequence). Germline trimming cut 3 bases from V and 3 bases from J; bases unmatched to any gene: 1.